This entry features one T cell receptor (beta chain) sequence. Its specificity is not known. The study ran its PCR with 60 Vbeta and 13 Jbeta primers. The method was immunoSEQ multiplex PCR; TCRdb's version includes in-frame clones alone and lacks a portion of them. The sample comprises some 40,000 clones, around 50% of which are singletons, and around 6.2% rests with the top ten. The CDR3 loop spans 13 amino acids. Per the germline V gene, CDR1 is SGHAT and CDR2 is FQNNGV. Between the trimmed V and J ends, which lost 4 bases and 3 bases, there was a span of 10 bases. This entry comes from a study of cytomegalovirus exposure and HLA in healthy donors. Study conclusions and caveats: Later on, an analysis found that several of the most significant clusters appeared to be linked to common viral pathogens, which included parvovirus B19.

This receptor was obtained from a woman aged 40 to 49 in good health and CMV-seropositive. The genes are TRBV11-2 and TRBJ2-7, with TRBD1 as a possible D gene (6 bases). Material for sequencing was PBMCs. CDR3 residues: CASSSGQLYEQYF. The DNA for the CDR3 is TGTGCCAGCAGCTCAGGACAGCTCTACGAGCAGTACTTC.